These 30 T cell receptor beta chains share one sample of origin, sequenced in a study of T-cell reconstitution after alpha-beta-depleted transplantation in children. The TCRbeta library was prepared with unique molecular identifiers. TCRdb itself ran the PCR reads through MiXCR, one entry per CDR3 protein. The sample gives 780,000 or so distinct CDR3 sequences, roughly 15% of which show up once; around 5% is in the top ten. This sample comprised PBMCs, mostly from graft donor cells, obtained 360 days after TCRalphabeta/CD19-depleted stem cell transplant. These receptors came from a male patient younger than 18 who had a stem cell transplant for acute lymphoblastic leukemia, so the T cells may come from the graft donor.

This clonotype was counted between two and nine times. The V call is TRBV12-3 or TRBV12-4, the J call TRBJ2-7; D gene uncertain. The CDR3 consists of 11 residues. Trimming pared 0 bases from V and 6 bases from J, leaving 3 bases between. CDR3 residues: CASSLAIEQYF. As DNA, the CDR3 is TGTGCCAGCAGTTTAGCAATCGAGCAGTACTTC.

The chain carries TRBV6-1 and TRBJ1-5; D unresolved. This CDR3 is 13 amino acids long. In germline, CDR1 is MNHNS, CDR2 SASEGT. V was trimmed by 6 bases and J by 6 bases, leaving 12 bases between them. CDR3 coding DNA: TGTGCCAGCAGGATGGGAGGGCGTCAGCCCCAGCATTTT. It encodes CASRMGGRQPQHF.

CDR3 residues: CASSPRTEQYF. In DNA form, the CDR3 reads TGTGCCAGCAGTCCGCGTACGGAGCAGTACTTC. The chain carries TRBV2 and TRBJ2-7; no definite D call. Germline V gene data show CDR1 as SNHLY and CDR2 as FYNNEI. The CDR3 is 11 residues long. The V and J ends lost 5 bases and 7 bases respectively, with 9 bases between them. Full variable domain (rest looked up from reference TRBV2 and TRBJ2-7): EPEVTQTPSHQVTQMGQEVILRCVPISNHLYFYWYRQILGQKVEFLVSFYNNEISEKSEIFDDQFSVERPDGSNFTLKIRSTKLEDSAMYFCASSPRTEQYFGPGTRLTVT.

Here the CDR3 DNA reads TGTGCCAGCAGTTGGACAGGGATGGACGAGCAGTACTTC. The encoded protein is CASSWTGMDEQYF. The chain employs TRBV27 and TRBJ2-7; TRBD1 matches 8 bases. The V and J ends lost 4 bases and 5 bases, in that order; junction bases with no gene match: 4. From germline, CDR1 is MNHEY and CDR2 SMNVEV (reference sequence). The CDR3 consists of 13 residues.

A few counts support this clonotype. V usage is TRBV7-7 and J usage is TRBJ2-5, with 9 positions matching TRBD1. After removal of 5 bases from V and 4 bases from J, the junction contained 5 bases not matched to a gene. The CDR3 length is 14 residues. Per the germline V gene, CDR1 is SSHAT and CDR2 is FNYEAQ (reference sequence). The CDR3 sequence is CASSRTGVGETQYF. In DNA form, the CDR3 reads TGTGCCAGCAGCAGGACAGGGGTTGGAGAGACCCAGTACTTC. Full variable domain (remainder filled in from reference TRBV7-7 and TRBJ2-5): GAGVSQSPRYKVTKRGQDVTLRCDPISSHATLYWYQQALGQGPEFLTYFNYEAQPDKSGLPSDRFSAERPEGSISTLTIQRTEQRDSAMYRCASSRTGVGETQYFGPGTRLLVL.

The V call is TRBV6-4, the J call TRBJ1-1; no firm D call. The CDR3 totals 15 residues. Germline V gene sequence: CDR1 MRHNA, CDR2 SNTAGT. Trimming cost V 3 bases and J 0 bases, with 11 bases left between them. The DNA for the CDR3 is TGTGCCAGCAGTGAAAGTGGCCTCATGAACACTGAAGCTTTCTTT. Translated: CASSESGLMNTEAFF.

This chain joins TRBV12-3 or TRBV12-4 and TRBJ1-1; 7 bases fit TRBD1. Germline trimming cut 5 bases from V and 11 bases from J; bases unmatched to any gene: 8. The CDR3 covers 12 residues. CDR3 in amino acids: CASSPQTGPAFF. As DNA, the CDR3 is TGTGCCAGCAGTCCTCAGACAGGGCCGGCTTTCTTT.

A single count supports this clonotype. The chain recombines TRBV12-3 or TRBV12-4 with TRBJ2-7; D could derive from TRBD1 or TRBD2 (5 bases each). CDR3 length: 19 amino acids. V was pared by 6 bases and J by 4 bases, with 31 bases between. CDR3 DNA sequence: TGTGCCAGCAGCCCTCTCGTCTTATGGGGGACCGGATCGAATTACGAGCAGTACTTC. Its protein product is CASSPLVLWGTGSNYEQYF.

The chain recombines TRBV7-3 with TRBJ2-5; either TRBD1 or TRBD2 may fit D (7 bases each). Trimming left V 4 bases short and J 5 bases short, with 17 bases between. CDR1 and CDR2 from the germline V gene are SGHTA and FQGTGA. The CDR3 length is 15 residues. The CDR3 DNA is TGTGCCAGCAGCTCGCAACAGGGGCGGGGGGAGACCCAGTACTTC. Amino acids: CASSSQQGRGETQYF. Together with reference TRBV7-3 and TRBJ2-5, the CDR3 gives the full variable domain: GAGVSQTPSNKVTEKGKYVELRCDPISGHTALYWYRQSLGQGPEFLIYFQGTGAADDSGLPNDRFFAVRPEGSVSTLKIQRTERGDSAVYLCASSSQQGRGETQYFGPGTRLLVL.

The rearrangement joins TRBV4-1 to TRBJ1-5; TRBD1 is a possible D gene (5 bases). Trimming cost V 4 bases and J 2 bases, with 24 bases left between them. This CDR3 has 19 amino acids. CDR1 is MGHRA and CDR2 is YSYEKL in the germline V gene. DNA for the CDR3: TGCGCCAGCAGCCCTGGGCCACGGGGTCAACGGGACCGCAATCAGCCCCAGCATTTT. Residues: CASSPGPRGQRDRNQPQHF.

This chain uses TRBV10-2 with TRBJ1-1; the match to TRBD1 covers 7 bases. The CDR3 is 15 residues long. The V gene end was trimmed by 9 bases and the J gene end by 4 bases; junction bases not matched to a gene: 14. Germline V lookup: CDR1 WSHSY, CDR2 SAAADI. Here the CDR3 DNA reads TGCGCCAGTGTCCGAGGACAGGCTTTTTCCACTGAAGCTTTCTTT. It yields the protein CASVRGQAFSTEAFF.

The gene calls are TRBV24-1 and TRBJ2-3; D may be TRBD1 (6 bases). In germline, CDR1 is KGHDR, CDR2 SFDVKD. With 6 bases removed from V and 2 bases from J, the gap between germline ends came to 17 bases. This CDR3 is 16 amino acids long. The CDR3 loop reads CATSTTQGEYTDTQYF. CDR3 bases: TGTGCCACCAGTACCACACAGGGAGAATACACAGATACGCAGTATTTT.

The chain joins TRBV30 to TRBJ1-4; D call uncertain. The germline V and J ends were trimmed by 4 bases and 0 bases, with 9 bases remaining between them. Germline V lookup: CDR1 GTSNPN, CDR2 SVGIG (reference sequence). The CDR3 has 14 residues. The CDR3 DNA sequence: TGTGCCTGGATGCGTTTTGCAACTAATGAAAAACTGTTTTTT. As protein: CAWMRFATNEKLFF.

The CDR3 is CASSIGFSTTTDTQYF. CDR3 bases: TGTGCCAGTAGTATTGGGTTTTCGACGACCACAGATACGCAGTATTTT. The V call is TRBV19, the J call TRBJ2-3; D unclear. Germline CDR1 LNHDA, CDR2 SQIVND (reference sequence). The CDR3 sequence is 16 residues long. Trimming pared 3 bases from V and 2 bases from J, leaving 15 bases between.

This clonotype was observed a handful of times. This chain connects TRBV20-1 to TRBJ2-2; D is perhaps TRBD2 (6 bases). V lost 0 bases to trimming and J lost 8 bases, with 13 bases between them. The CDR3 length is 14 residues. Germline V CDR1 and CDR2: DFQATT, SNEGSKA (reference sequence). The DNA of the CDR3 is TGCAGTGCTAGAGATGGGCGGGGTCTGGGGGAGCTGTTTTTT. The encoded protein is CSARDGRGLGELFF.

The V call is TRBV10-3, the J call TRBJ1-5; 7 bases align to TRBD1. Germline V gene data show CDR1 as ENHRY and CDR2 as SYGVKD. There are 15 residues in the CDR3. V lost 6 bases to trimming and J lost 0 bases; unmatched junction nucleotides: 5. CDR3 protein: CAIRATGDSNQPQHF. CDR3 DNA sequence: TGTGCCATCAGAGCTACAGGGGATAGCAATCAGCCCCAGCATTTT.

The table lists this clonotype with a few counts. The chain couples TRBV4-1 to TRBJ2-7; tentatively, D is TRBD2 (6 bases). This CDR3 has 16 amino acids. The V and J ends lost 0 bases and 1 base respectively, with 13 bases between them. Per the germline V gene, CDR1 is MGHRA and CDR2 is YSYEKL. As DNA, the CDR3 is TGCGCCAGCAGCCAAGATCACGGGGGAGAGTCCTACGAGCAGTACTTC. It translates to CASSQDHGGESYEQYF.

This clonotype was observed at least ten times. As DNA, the CDR3 is TGTGCCAGCAGCTTAAGGGGTGGAAACACCATATATTTT. This gives the protein CASSLRGGNTIYF. The rearrangement links TRBV11-2 to TRBJ1-3, with D perhaps matching TRBD1 (5 bases). Per germline, CDR1 SGHAT and CDR2 FQNNGV. The CDR3 is 13 residues long. The V gene lost 2 bases and the J gene lost 3 bases, with 5 bases spanning the gap. The variable domain in full, with the rest retrieved from reference TRBV11-2 and TRBJ1-3, is EAGVAQSPRYKIIEKRQSVAFWCNPISGHATLYWYQQILGQGPKLLIQFQNNGVVDDSQLPKDRFSAERLKGVDSTLKIQPAKLEDSAVYLCASSLRGGNTIYFGEGSWLTVV.

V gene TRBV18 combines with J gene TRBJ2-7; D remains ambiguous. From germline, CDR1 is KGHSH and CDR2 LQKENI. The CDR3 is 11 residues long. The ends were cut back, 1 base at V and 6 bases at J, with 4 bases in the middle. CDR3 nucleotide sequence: TGTGCCAGCTCACCACAGATCGAGCAGTACTTC. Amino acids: CASSPQIEQYF.

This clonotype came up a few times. CDR3 amino acids: CASSAGLAERPPYSNEQFF. Here the CDR3 DNA reads TGTGCCAGCAGCGCGGGACTAGCAGAAAGACCCCCATACTCCAATGAGCAGTTCTTC. This chain uses TRBV2 with TRBJ2-1; 9 bases agree with TRBD2. Germline CDR1 and CDR2: SNHLY and FYNNEI. With 6 bases clipped from V and 6 bases from J, the junction kept 21 bases outside the gene matches. This CDR3 spans 19 amino acids.

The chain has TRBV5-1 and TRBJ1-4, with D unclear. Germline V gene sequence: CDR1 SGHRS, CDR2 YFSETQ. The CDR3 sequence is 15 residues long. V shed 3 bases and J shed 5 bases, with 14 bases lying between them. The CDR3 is CASSSRTQRNEKLFF. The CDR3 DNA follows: TGCGCCAGCAGCTCACGTACCCAGAGAAATGAAAAACTGTTTTTT.

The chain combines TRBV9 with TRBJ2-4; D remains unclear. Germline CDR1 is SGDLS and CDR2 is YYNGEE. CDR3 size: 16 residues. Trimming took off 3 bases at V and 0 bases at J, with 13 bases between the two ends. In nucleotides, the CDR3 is TGTGCCAGCAGCGAGGCCTTTAGTTTAGCCAAAAACATTCAGTACTTC. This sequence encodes CASSEAFSLAKNIQYF. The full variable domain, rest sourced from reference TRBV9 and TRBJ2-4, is DSGVTQTPKHLITATGQRVTLRCSPRSGDLSVYWYQQSLDQGLQFLIQYYNGEERAKGNILERFSAQQFPDLHSELNLSSLELGDSALYFCASSEAFSLAKNIQYFGAGTRLSVL.

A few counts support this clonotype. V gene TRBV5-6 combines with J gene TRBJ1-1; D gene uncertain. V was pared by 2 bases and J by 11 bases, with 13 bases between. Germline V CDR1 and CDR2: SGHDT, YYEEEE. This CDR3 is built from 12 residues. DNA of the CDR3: TGTGCCAGCAGCTTTTTGGGCCTAGGGGCTTTCTTT. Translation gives CASSFLGLGAFF.

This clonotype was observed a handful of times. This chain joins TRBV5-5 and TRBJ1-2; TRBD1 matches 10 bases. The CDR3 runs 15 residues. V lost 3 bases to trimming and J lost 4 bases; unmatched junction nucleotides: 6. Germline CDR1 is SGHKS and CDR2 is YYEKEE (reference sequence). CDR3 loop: CASSWPGQGTYGYTF. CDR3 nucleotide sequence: TGTGCCAGCAGCTGGCCGGGACAGGGGACCTATGGCTACACCTTC.

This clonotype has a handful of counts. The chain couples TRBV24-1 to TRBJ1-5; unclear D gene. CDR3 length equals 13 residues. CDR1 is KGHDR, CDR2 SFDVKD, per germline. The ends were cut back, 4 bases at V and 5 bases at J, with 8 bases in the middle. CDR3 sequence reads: CATSERVDQPQHF. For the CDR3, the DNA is TGTGCCACCAGTGAAAGGGTCGATCAGCCCCAGCATTTT.

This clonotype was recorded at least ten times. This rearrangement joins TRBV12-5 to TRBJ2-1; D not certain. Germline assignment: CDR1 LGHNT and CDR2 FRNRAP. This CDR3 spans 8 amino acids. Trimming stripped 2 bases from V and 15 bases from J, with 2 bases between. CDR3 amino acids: CASGLPFF. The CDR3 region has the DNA TGTGCTAGTGGTTTGCCGTTCTTC.

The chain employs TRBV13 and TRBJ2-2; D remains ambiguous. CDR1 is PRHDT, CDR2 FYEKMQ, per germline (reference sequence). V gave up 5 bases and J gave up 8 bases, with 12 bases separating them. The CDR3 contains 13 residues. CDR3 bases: TGTGCCAGCAGCCCAAAGATTCGGGGGGAGCTGTTTTTT. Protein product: CASSPKIRGELFF.

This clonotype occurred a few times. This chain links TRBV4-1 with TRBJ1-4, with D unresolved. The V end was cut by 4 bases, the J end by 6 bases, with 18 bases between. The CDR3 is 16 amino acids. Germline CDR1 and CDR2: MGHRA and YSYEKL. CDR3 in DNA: TGCGCCAGCAGCCTCATAGAAGGTCCGGAGGATGAAAAACTGTTTTTT. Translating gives CASSLIEGPEDEKLFF.

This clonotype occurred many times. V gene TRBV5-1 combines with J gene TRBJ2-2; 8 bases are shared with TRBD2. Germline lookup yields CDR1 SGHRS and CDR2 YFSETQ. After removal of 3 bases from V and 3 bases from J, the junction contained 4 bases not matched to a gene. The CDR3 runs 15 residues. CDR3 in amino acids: CASSSTSVDTGELFF. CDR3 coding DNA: TGCGCCAGCAGCTCGACTAGCGTAGACACCGGGGAGCTGTTTTTT. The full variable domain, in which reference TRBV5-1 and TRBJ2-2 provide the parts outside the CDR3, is KAGVTQTPRYLIKTRGQQVTLSCSPISGHRSVSWYQQTPGQGLQFLFEYFSETQRNKGNFPGRFSGRQFSNSRSEMNVSTLELGDSALYLCASSSTSVDTGELFFGEGSRLTVL.

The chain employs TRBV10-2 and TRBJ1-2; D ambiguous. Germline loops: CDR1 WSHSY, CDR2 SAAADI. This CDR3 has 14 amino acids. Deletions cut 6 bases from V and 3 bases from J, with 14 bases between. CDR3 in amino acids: CASRKGPPDYGYTF. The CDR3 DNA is TGCGCCAGCAGGAAAGGTCCTCCTGACTATGGCTACACCTTC.